Listed below are T cell receptor beta chains from one sample, sequenced in a study of Graves' ophthalmopathy and Graves' hyperthyroidism. MiXCR, run by TCRdb on the multiplex PCR reads, gives a single entry per CDR3 protein. The repertoire includes 200,000 to 250,000 distinct CDR3 sequences, around 50% of them detected once, and around half sits in the top ten. The sequencing input was peripheral blood. The receptors originated from an adult man with Graves' ophthalmopathy. Each CDR3 is given with its conserved first and last residue.

TRBV29-1	TRBJ2-2	14	CSVEDGEREAEQFF
TRBV29-1	TRBJ2-7	12	CSVVFDPYEQYF
TRBV10-3	TRBJ2-2	15	CAISSPSANTGELFF
TRBV9	TRBJ1-6	12	CASRTQDSPLHF
TRBV2	TRBJ1-5	16	CASSAGAGKEDQPQHF
TRBV9	TRBJ2-6	15	CASSVAGAGANVLTF
TRBV24-1	TRBJ1-1	15	CATSDARSGGTEAFF
TRBV9	TRBJ2-2	18	CASSVGHSGVTNTGELFF
TRBV28	TRBJ1-1	11	CASRATLVAFF
TRBV29-1	TRBJ2-3	13	CSVQGQSTDTQYF
TRBV2	TRBJ2-7	15	CASSEGRGSGYEQYF
TRBV29-1	TRBJ1-4	13	CSVAHVTNEKLFF
TRBV27	TRBJ2-7	13	CACQGRSDYEQYF
TRBV20-1	TRBJ1-1	14	CSARDRASFTEAFF
TRBV20-1	TRBJ2-7	15	CSARDNSGSVYEQYF
TRBV10-3	TRBJ1-2	13	CAISSGQSYGYTF
TRBV6-6	TRBJ2-7	14	CASPEWQGAREQYF
TRBV20-1	TRBJ1-1	13	CSAVHQGLLEAFF
TRBV7-9	TRBJ1-4	17	CASSPDRMAVGDEKLFF
TRBV29-1	TRBJ2-5	12	CSVEWEGETQYF
TRBV7-8	TRBJ2-2	15	CASSLISRGTGELFF
TRBV25-1	TRBJ1-2	12	CASSKQGAGYTF
TRBV12-3/TRBV12-4	TRBJ2-5	14	CASSSRAGIETQYF
TRBV19	TRBJ2-2	14	CASRVEGATGELFF